Below are 10 T cell receptor beta chains sequenced from a single sample in a study of T cells in Graves' hyperthyroidism and ophthalmopathy. RNA transcripts gave rise to amplified TCR beta CDR3 regions. HTBI primers were used for first-round RT-PCR of the TCR CDR3. Via MiXCR, TCRdb re-called the multiplex PCR reads, giving one row per CDR3 protein. The sample has hundreds of thousands of distinct CDR3 sequences, 35% to 45% seen once. The specimen sequenced was blood. These receptors were taken from a man aged 18 to 29 with Graves' hyperthyroidism.

This clonotype was counted only a few times. The chain couples TRBV27 to TRBJ1-2; tentative D call: TRBD1 (6 bases). The V end was cut by 4 bases, the J end by 2 bases, with 11 bases between. From germline, CDR1 is MNHEY and CDR2 SMNVEV (reference sequence). CDR3 length: 14 residues. CDR3 nucleotide sequence: TGTGCCAGCAGTTCAGGGGCGAACAACTATGGCTACACCTTC. Its protein is CASSSGANNYGYTF.

With regard to this clonotype: This sequence may be a read error, since a much larger clone differs from it by one base. The J gene is TRBJ1-1, the V gene TRBV20-1; 8 bases agree with TRBD1. Germline CDR1 DFQATT, CDR2 SNEGSKA (reference sequence). The V and J ends lost 3 bases and 3 bases, in that order; junction bases with no gene match: 6. CDR3 length equals 14 residues. CDR3 loop: CSASLGQGDTEAFF. In DNA form, the CDR3 reads TGCAGTGCTAGTCTAGGACAGGGTGACACTGAAGCTTTCTTT.

There are many counts of this clonotype. The chain employs TRBV5-1 and TRBJ2-6; TRBD1 matches at 8 bases. Per the germline V gene, CDR1 is SGHRS and CDR2 is YFSETQ. The CDR3 is made up of 16 amino acids. Trimming took 4 bases from V and 4 from J; bases not matched to a gene: 7. CDR3 loop: CASSEERQGGANVLTF. The DNA of the CDR3 is TGCGCCAGCAGCGAGGAGAGACAGGGGGGGGCCAACGTCCTGACTTTC.

In the case of this clonotype: A much more abundant neighbour one base away suggests this may be a read error. This CDR3 is missing its conserved last phenylalanine or tryptophan, likely due to a read error. V and J are TRBV25-1 and TRBJ1-2, with D unresolved. This CDR3 is built from 13 residues. Germline V gene data show CDR1 as MGHDK and CDR2 as SYGVNS. V was cut by 6 bases and J by 0 bases, with 8 bases left in between. The CDR3 DNA reads TGTGCCAGCAGCCTAATATCTAACTATGGCTACACCCTC. Residues: CASSLISNYGYTL.

This clonotype was seen a single time. The conserved phenylalanine or tryptophan is not found at the CDR3 terminus, so this likely reflects a read error. This chain joins TRBV11-2 and TRBJ1-1; 8 nucleotides agree with TRBD1. Germline lookup yields CDR1 SGHAT and CDR2 FQNNGV. The V segment lost 5 bases and the J segment 0 bases; nucleotides outside the gene matches: 11. The CDR3 consists of 17 residues. The CDR3 coding sequence is TGTGCCAGCAGCATACTGGACAGGGTTGAGGTGAACACTGAAGCTTTCCTT. Protein product: CASSILDRVEVNTEAFL.

The rearrangement joins TRBV2 to TRBJ2-7; D is possibly TRBD1 or TRBD2 (5 bases each). Deletions cut 4 bases from V and 5 bases from J, with 9 bases between. CDR3 size: 12 residues. Germline CDR1 and CDR2: SNHLY and FYNNEI. This CDR3 reads CASSGGFDEQYF. CDR3 nucleotide sequence: TGTGCCAGCAGTGGGGGGTTCGACGAGCAGTACTTC.

The CDR3 protein is CASSQFSPTSYEQYF. In DNA, the CDR3 is TGTGCCAGCAGCCAATTTTCCCCGACCTCCTACGAGCAGTACTTC. The chain joins TRBV7-9 to TRBJ2-7, with D unresolved. This CDR3 is built from 15 residues. Germline V gives CDR1 SEHNR, CDR2 FQNEAQ (reference sequence). The ends were cut back, 5 bases at V and 0 bases at J, with 14 bases in the middle.

The chain couples TRBV5-1 to TRBJ2-6; D remains ambiguous. The CDR3 loop spans 14 amino acids. The germline CDR1 and CDR2 sequences are SGHRS and YFSETQ. Trimming cost V 6 bases and J 0 bases, with 7 bases left between them. Here the CDR3 reads CASKGNSGANVLTF. In DNA form, the CDR3 reads TGCGCCAGCAAAGGGAACTCTGGGGCCAACGTCCTGACTTTC.

This clonotype came up once. J is TRBJ1-6 and V is TRBV7-2; perhaps TRBD1 as D (5 bases). Trimming stripped 5 bases from V and 7 bases from J, with 15 bases between. This CDR3 comprises 15 residues. The germline V gene has CDR1 SGHTA and CDR2 FQGNSA. CDR3 in amino acids: CASSGVRATNSPLHF. The CDR3 DNA reads as TGTGCCAGCAGCGGGGTCAGGGCGACGAATTCACCCCTCCACTTT.

In DNA form, the CDR3 reads TGCAGCTTCGGAGAGCTTAACTATGGCTACACCTTC. Protein: CSFGELNYGYTF. This chain uses TRBV29-1 with TRBJ1-2; D call uncertain. CDR1 and CDR2 (germline): SQVTM, ANQGSEA. The V gene lost 8 bases and the J gene lost 1 base, with 11 bases spanning the gap. The CDR3 runs 12 residues.